The clone carrying this T cell receptor beta chain was observed a few times. Its antigen is as yet unknown. The sample originates from a study of CD8+CD57+ T cells in acquired aplastic anemia. Background on the study: Yields of DNA that came from sorted CD4+ and CD8+ cells averaged roughly 3.2 ug. Among healthy donors, CD4+ cells averaged about 11 million reads. Study results and caveats: Patients and healthy controls showed no significant CD8+ Simpson's diversity difference. The number of CD8+ CDR3 sequences shared by patients and controls was roughly 30.

Both TCR beta VDJ combination and CDR3 sequence profiling were carried out. Genomic DNA was the template for this profiling. TCRdb passed the reads through MiXCR, listing each CDR3 protein once. The table records some 200,000 distinct CDR3 sequences, 30% to 40% of them present only once. The CDR3 spans 14 residues. Germline CDR1 is MNHEY and CDR2 is SMNVEV (reference sequence). The V end lost 7 bases, the J end lost 0 bases, and 11 bases lay between the germline ends. The sequenced sample consisted of sorted CD4+, CD8+, or CD8+CD57+ T cells (not recorded which) from PBMCs. This chain connects TRBV27 to TRBJ2-3; D unclear. The origin of this receptor is a human donor in good health, serving as a control. CDR3 sequence (DNA): TGTGCCAGCACAGACCTATCTAGCACAGATACGCAGTATTTT. As protein: CASTDLSSTDTQYF.